At least ten counts were recorded for the clone carrying this T cell receptor beta chain. Its antigen is unidentified. Clinical symptoms, serum thyroxine, TRAb, thyroid ultrasound and orbital computed tomography informed diagnoses. The CDR3 covers 12 residues. Germline V gene data show CDR1 as SGHRS and CDR2 as YFSETQ. Between the trimmed V and J ends, which lost 4 bases and 2 bases, there was a span of 1 base. This entry belongs to a study of T cells in Graves' hyperthyroidism and ophthalmopathy. Whole-study results and caveats: The model made its ophthalmopathy prediction, and onset followed a median 6.5 months later. The authors' 13 V-J model separated ophthalmopathy from stable hyperthyroidism.

Amplified regions were TCR beta CDR3 sequences from RNA transcripts. A set of HTBI primers served as the primers for a first-round RT-PCR of the TCR CDR3. Each CDR3 protein is one row after TCRdb ran MiXCR on the multiplex PCR reads. The sample holds nearly 600,000 distinct CDR3 sequences, more than 13% seen once. This TCR derives from a woman under 30 with Graves' ophthalmopathy. The sample comprised blood. The chain couples TRBV5-1 to TRBJ2-6, with D uncertain. CDR3 sequence reads: CASSAGANVLTF. CDR3 DNA sequence: TGCGCCAGCAGCGCTGGGGCCAACGTCCTGACTTTC.